The clone carrying this T cell receptor (beta chain) was seen a few times. Its antigen is not known. Germline V gene sequence: CDR1 KGHSH, CDR2 LQKENI. The length of the CDR3 is 14 residues. The ends were cut back, 6 bases at V and 0 bases at J, with 11 bases in the middle. This sample is part of a study of T-cell memory formation after mild COVID-19. General study findings and limits: Pre-infection memory harbored some responding clones, suggesting cross-reactive memory joined.

TCRdb recomputed calls from the 5' RACE reads with MiXCR, one row per CDR3 protein. The table lists roughly 300,000 distinct CDR3 sequences, approximately 8% of them singletons, with approximately 23% in the top ten. This sequence joins TRBV18 and TRBJ1-1; tentative D call: TRBD1 (5 bases). Sequenced input: PBMCs or a T cell subset sorted from them (not recorded which). The sequence was obtained from a man between 18 and 29 years old who had mild COVID-19 (a few samples of this study predate the infection). Cell type and time point are not known. The CDR3 here is CASSLQDVNTEAFF. The CDR3 DNA reads as TGTGCCAGCTCGTTACAGGACGTGAACACTGAAGCTTTCTTT.